Below, one TCR beta chain is given with its context. This sample was included in a study of blood T cell repertoires in COVID-19. Whole-study context: Both acute and convalescent COVID-19 samples were obtained from the United States, Italy and Spain.

Per the study methods: Reference gene primer amplification gave estimated nucleated cell counts. Sequencing used immunoSEQ multiplex PCR; TCRdb keeps in-frame clones, though not all of them. Clone size and the V and J calls come from that table; the DNA yielded D and trimming. This table holds about 78,000 clones, 90% found once. V gave up 4 bases and J gave up 4 bases, with 10 bases separating them. Germline assignment: CDR1 LGHNA and CDR2 YNFKEQ. The CDR3 totals 13 residues. Sequenced input: peripheral blood. This sequence joins TRBV4-2 and TRBJ1-1; D gene uncertain. This TCR was recovered from a woman older than 75 with acute or convalescent COVID-19. CDR3 amino acids: CASSRPSPTEAFF. CDR3 sequence (DNA): TGTGCCAGCAGCCGGCCCTCTCCCACTGAAGCTTTCTTT.